This T cell receptor (beta chain) was sequenced during a study of CD8+ T cells in alopecia areata. Study-wide findings and caveats: Patients shared TCRs less clearly than mice did, possibly for HLA-related reasons.

Remarks on this clone: Its cognate antigen is unknown.

Germline V lookup: CDR1 MNHEY, CDR2 SMNVEV (reference sequence). This CDR3 has 14 residues. The germline V and J ends were trimmed by 9 bases and 4 bases, with 16 bases remaining between them. cDNA reverse transcribed from extracted RNA served as the sequencing template. Measured with immunoSEQ multiplex PCR; TCRdb has only the in-frame clones, and not every one. This table has about 120,000 clones, roughly two fifths appearing once. The sequenced sample consisted of CD4+ T cells sorted from blood. This TCR was recovered from a human donor with alopecia areata. V gene TRBV27 combines with J gene TRBJ1-5; a possible D gene is TRBD1 (5 bases). The CDR3 coding sequence is TGTGCCAGAACCTTCTGGGGCCTAAATCAGCCCCAGCATTTT. Its translation: CARTFWGLNQPQHF.